A selection of T cell receptor beta chains follows, all from one sample in a study of identical twins. TCRdb ran MiXCR on the 5' RACE reads and lists one entry per CDR3 protein. The profile covers 500,000 to 700,000 distinct CDR3 sequences, with about 7.6% appearing a single time and 1.6% taken by the ten largest. This sample also belongs to another study, concerning yellow fever vaccine responses in identical twins.

Sequenced: PBMCs. All receptors derive from a woman in her late teens or twenties in good health. CDR3s include the opening cysteine and the closing phenylalanine or tryptophan. A D gene is named only where the DNA matches it firmly. Size values are once, few and many counts, or a class for expanded clones, and some rows have none.

J | V | size | D | DNA | CDR3
TRBJ2-6 | TRBV15 | - | - | TGTGCCACCAGCAGAGATCCCCAGGCCTCTGGGGCCAACGTCCTGACTTTC | CATSRDPQASGANVLTF
TRBJ2-1 | TRBV4-1 | - | TRBD1 | TGCGCCAGCAGCCAGGCCCAGGTGGGACAGGGGGCTAATGAGCAGTTCTTC | CASSQAQVGQGANEQFF
TRBJ1-1 | TRBV5-5 | - | - | TGTGCCAGCCTCGGCAGGGCGAACACTGAAGCTTTCTTT | CASLGRANTEAFF
TRBJ1-3 | TRBV12-3/TRBV12-4 | many | TRBD1 | TGTGCCAGCAGCTCACAGGGGATTGCTGGAAACACCATATATTTT | CASSSQGIAGNTIYF
TRBJ2-5 | TRBV20-1 | - | - | TGCAGTGCTAGATCGGCAGAAGAAGAGACCCAGTACTTC | CSARSAEEETQYF
TRBJ2-1 | TRBV7-9 | few | - | TGTGCCAGCAGCTCAGACAGGCTACCGAACCCCTACAATGAGCAGTTCTTC | CASSSDRLPNPYNEQFF
TRBJ2-1 | TRBV5-1 | many | TRBD2 | TGCGCCAGCAGCTTCCTAGCGGAAACCTACAATGAGCAGTTCTTC | CASSFLAETYNEQFF
TRBJ2-1 | TRBV7-9 | - | - | TGTGCCAGCACCAATCCGAGGTCGGTCCAGGGTGGCTTCCCGTTCTTC | CASTNPRSVQGGFPFF
TRBJ2-3 | TRBV11-3 | - | TRBD2 | TGTGCCAGCGGCTCTAGCGGAGTACCGTGGGCTACGCAGTATTTT | CASGSSGVPWATQYF
TRBJ2-3 | TRBV5-1 | many | TRBD2 | TGCGCCAGCAGCTTGTCCCCACTAGCGGGAAAGTCAGATACGCAGTATTTT | CASSLSPLAGKSDTQYF
TRBJ1-2 | TRBV29-1 | few | - | TGCAGCGTTGAAAACGCCGGGGGTGGCTACACCTTC | CSVENAGGGYTF
TRBJ2-3 | TRBV5-1 | many | - | TGCGCCAGCAGCTTGCCAGAGGATACGCAGTATTTT | CASSLPEDTQYF
TRBJ2-6 | TRBV3-1 | - | - | TGTGCCAGCAGCCCCTCCAGGGCTGGGGCCAACGTCCTGACTTTC | CASSPSRAGANVLTF
TRBJ2-7 | TRBV28 | many | TRBD2 | TGTGCCAGCAGTTTCGCGGTAGCGGGAGATTTTTACGAGCAGTACTTC | CASSFAVAGDFYEQYF
TRBJ2-1 | TRBV20-1 | few | - | TGCAGTGCTGACCCTGCCCCGGGACACAAGTCGCAGTTCTTC | CSADPAPGHKSQFF
TRBJ1-1 | TRBV12-3/TRBV12-4 | few | - | TGTGCCAGCAGTTTAGGGACGGCCAACAGGGAAGCTTTCTTT | CASSLGTANREAFF
TRBJ2-1 | TRBV5-1 | many | - | TGCGCCAGCAGCTTGGGGGACTCCTCGAATGAGCAGTTCTTC | CASSLGDSSNEQFF
TRBJ1-1 | TRBV7-9 | many | - | TGTGCCAGCAGCTTAGAAGAGAAGACGCCCGGAGCTTTCTTT | CASSLEEKTPGAFF
TRBJ2-7 | TRBV29-1 | few | - | TGCAGCGTTGTTGGTGCCGGCCCCTACGAGCAGTACTTC | CSVVGAGPYEQYF
TRBJ2-2 | TRBV29-1 | many | - | TGCAGCGTTAGGGGTTTGGCCGGGGAGCTGTTTTTT | CSVRGLAGELFF
TRBJ2-7 | TRBV7-2 | - | TRBD2 | TGTGCCAGCAGCCTACGGACGACTAGCACGGGGTACGAGCAGTACTTC | CASSLRTTSTGYEQYF
TRBJ2-5 | TRBV7-8 | few | - | TGTGCCAGCAGCCCGCTGCTAGGGGGGACCCAGTACTTC | CASSPLLGGTQYF
TRBJ1-4 | TRBV5-1 | - | TRBD1 | TGCGCCAGCAGCTTGGGCAGGGGGATGGAAAAACTGTTTTTT | CASSLGRGMEKLFF
TRBJ1-1 | TRBV5-6 | few | TRBD1 | TGTGCCAGCAGCCGCCGGGACAGGGGGCACGGAGCTTTCTTT | CASSRRDRGHGAFF
TRBJ1-6 | TRBV20-1 | many | - | TGCAGTGCTAGTTACGGGCCCGACTATAATTCACCCCTCCACTTT | CSASYGPDYNSPLHF
TRBJ1-2 | TRBV20-1 | few | TRBD1 | TGCAGTGCTAGTCCGACAGGGGTTAATTATGGCTACACCTTC | CSASPTGVNYGYTF
TRBJ1-2 | TRBV12-3/TRBV12-4 | many | - | TGTGCCAGCAGATCGACCGACTATGGCTACACCTTC | CASRSTDYGYTF
TRBJ2-1 | TRBV20-1 | many | - | TGCAGTGCTAGAATTCCGGGCGGTGAGCAGTTCTTC | CSARIPGGEQFF
TRBJ2-5 | TRBV5-1 | - | - | TGCGCCAGCAGCTTGGAGCCAGGCCACCAAGAGACCCAGTACTTC | CASSLEPGHQETQYF
TRBJ2-7 | TRBV3-1 | few | TRBD2 | TGTGCCAGCAGCCAAGACATGGCTAGCGGTGCCTACGAGCAGTACTTC | CASSQDMASGAYEQYF
TRBJ2-3 | TRBV11-2 | - | TRBD2 | TGTGCCAGCAGTGGACTAGCGGGGGGGCGGGGGAGCACAGATACGCAGTATTTT | CASSGLAGGRGSTDTQYF
TRBJ2-7 | TRBV12-3/TRBV12-4 | - | - | TGTGCCAGCAGTTTAACGGGGCCAGCCTACGAGCAGTACTTC | CASSLTGPAYEQYF
TRBJ2-3 | TRBV2 | many | TRBD2 | TGTGCCAGCAGTACGCCTAGCGGAAGCACAGATACGCAGTATTTT | CASSTPSGSTDTQYF
TRBJ2-7 | TRBV2 | - | - | TGTGCCAGAAGGGACGGGGCCTCCTACGAGCAGTACTTC | CARRDGASYEQYF
TRBJ2-5 | TRBV4-1 | few | TRBD1 | TGCGCCAGCAGCCAAGATGGGACAGGGGGCCAAGAGACCCAGTACTTC | CASSQDGTGGQETQYF
TRBJ2-5 | TRBV7-3 | few | - | TGTGCCAGCAGCTGGGGGGGCGCGGGGGAGTCCCAGTACTTC | CASSWGGAGESQYF